Listed below are T cell receptor beta chains from one sample, sequenced in a study of cytomegalovirus exposure and HLA in healthy donors. Sequenced by immunoSEQ multiplex PCR; TCRdb stores in-frame clones only, minus some. Of over 200,000 clones listed, around 88% are singletons. Sequenced input: PBMCs. These receptors were taken from a woman younger than 35 in good health and CMV-seronegative. CDR3s include the opening cysteine and the closing phenylalanine or tryptophan. D genes are given only for firm matches. For some rows the clone size is stated as once, few or many, or as a class when expanded; others skip it.

v_gene	abundance	d_gene	j_gene	CDR3aa	CDR3nt
TRBV7-2	once	.	TRBJ1-1	CASSLGVLNTEAFF	TGTGCCAGCAGCTTAGGCGTCTTGAACACTGAAGCTTTCTTT
TRBV19	.	.	TRBJ1-1	CASSPRTGTRSNTEAFF	TGTGCCAGTAGTCCAAGGACGGGAACCAGAAGTAACACTGAAGCTTTCTTT
TRBV28	.	TRBD1	TRBJ2-7	CASRRQGASYEQYF	TGTGCCAGCAGGAGACAGGGGGCCTCCTACGAGCAGTACTTC
TRBV10-1	.	.	TRBJ2-7	CASGPARGYEQYF	TGCGCCAGCGGACCGGCCCGGGGCTACGAGCAGTACTTC
TRBV9	once	TRBD2	TRBJ2-7	CASSAIAGGDVEQYF	TGTGCCAGCAGCGCAATAGCGGGGGGGGATGTCGAGCAGTACTTC
TRBV2	.	.	TRBJ1-1	CASSGGGEAFF	TGTGCCAGCAGTGGGGGGGGTGAAGCTTTCTTT
TRBV19	.	.	TRBJ2-3	CASSIGQGTDTQYF	TGTGCCAGTAGTATAGGGCAGGGAACAGATACGCAGTATTTT
TRBV18	.	.	TRBJ2-7	CASSPLADSYEQYF	TGTGCCAGCTCACCATTGGCGGATTCCTACGAGCAGTACTTC
TRBV27	.	.	TRBJ2-6	CASSLVFTGSGANVLTF	TGTGCCAGCAGTTTAGTCTTTACGGGCTCTGGGGCCAACGTCCTGACTTTC
TRBV19	.	TRBD1	TRBJ1-1	CASRDRGPSGNTEAFF	TGTGCCAGTAGGGACAGGGGGCCTAGCGGGAACACTGAAGCTTTCTTT
TRBV19	.	TRBD2	TRBJ2-1	CASSIDYAGASGRTRSYNEQFF	TGTGCCAGTAGTATAGATTATGCGGGAGCTAGCGGGAGAACGAGGTCCTACAATGAGCAGTTCTTC
TRBV5-1	.	.	TRBJ2-2	CASSWRGPSNTGELFF	TGCGCCAGCAGCTGGCGGGGACCATCGAACACCGGGGAGCTGTTTTTT
TRBV27	.	.	TRBJ2-7	CASRKIDSYEQYF	TGTGCCAGCAGGAAAATAGACAGTTACGAGCAGTACTTC
TRBV18	.	.	TRBJ1-4	CASSPFPGGATNEKLFF	TGTGCCAGCTCACCATTTCCAGGAGGGGCAACTAATGAAAAACTGTTTTTT
TRBV4-2	.	.	TRBJ1-2	CASSQRTVDGYTF	TGTGCCAGCAGCCAAAGGACAGTAGATGGCTACACCTTC
TRBV11-3	once	.	TRBJ2-5	CASSRGRETQYF	TGTGCCAGCAGCCGGGGGAGGGAGACCCAGTACTTC
TRBV15	.	.	TRBJ1-2	CATSRRQDVNYGYTF	TGTGCCACCAGCAGACGACAGGACGTTAACTATGGCTACACCTTC
TRBV7-2	.	.	TRBJ1-1	CASSLGRGGGAEAFF	TGTGCCAGCAGCTTAGGAAGGGGGGGAGGGGCTGAAGCTTTCTTT
TRBV9	.	TRBD2	TRBJ2-1	CASSVASGGYNEQFF	TGTGCCAGCAGCGTAGCTAGCGGGGGGTACAATGAGCAGTTCTTC
TRBV11-2	.	.	TRBJ2-1	CASSLHNYNEQFF	TGTGCCAGCAGCTTGCACAACTACAATGAGCAGTTCTTC
TRBV9	.	.	TRBJ2-5	CASSVNQRETQYF	TGTGCCAGCAGCGTAAATCAGAGGGAGACCCAGTACTTC
TRBV27	.	TRBD2	TRBJ2-7	CASASLAGVYEQYF	TGTGCCAGCGCTTCACTAGCGGGAGTCTACGAGCAGTACTTC
TRBV4-1	.	TRBD2	TRBJ2-3	CASSQDPGGRDTQYF	TGCGCCAGCAGCCAAGATCCGGGGGGACGTGATACGCAGTATTTT
TRBV10-3	.	TRBD1	TRBJ2-7	CAISEPGQGGYEQYF	TGTGCCATCAGTGAGCCGGGACAGGGAGGCTACGAGCAGTACTTC
TRBV25-1	.	TRBD1	TRBJ2-7	CASSGTTGIHEQYF	TGTGCCAGCAGTGGAACGACAGGGATCCACGAGCAGTACTTC
TRBV15	.	TRBD1	TRBJ1-2	CATSSRTGGYYGYTF	TGTGCCACCAGCTCTAGGACAGGAGGGTACTATGGCTACACCTTC
TRBV2	.	.	TRBJ2-7	CASTQDPMGGAEQYF	TGTGCCAGCACCCAGGACCCTATGGGTGGGGCGGAGCAGTACTTC
TRBV9	.	.	TRBJ1-1	CASSANLDPAVMGTEAFF	TGTGCCAGCAGCGCCAACCTCGACCCAGCGGTAATGGGCACTGAAGCTTTCTTT
TRBV29-1	.	.	TRBJ1-1	CSVLGSRGRNTEAFF	TGCAGCGTTCTCGGGAGTCGCGGGCGGAACACTGAAGCTTTCTTT
TRBV6-1	.	.	TRBJ1-1	CASRVGNTEAFF	TGTGCCAGCAGGGTCGGGAACACTGAAGCTTTCTTT
TRBV7-2	.	.	TRBJ2-3	CASSLRGSTDTQYF	TGTGCCAGCAGCCTCCGGGGTAGCACAGATACGCAGTATTTT
TRBV11-3	.	.	TRBJ2-1	CASSSPQAHRRDEQFF	TGTGCCAGCAGCTCCCCACAAGCACACAGGAGGGATGAGCAGTTCTTC
TRBV4-1	.	.	TRBJ1-6	CASSQESSGVNSPLHF	TGCGCCAGCAGCCAAGAGTCCTCCGGGGTGAATTCACCCCTCCACTTT
TRBV27	once	.	TRBJ1-1	CASSYRGGRGEAFF	TGTGCCAGCAGTTACAGAGGGGGACGCGGGGAAGCTTTCTTT
TRBV25-1	.	.	TRBJ2-5	CASSEPPIIPLQETQYF	TGTGCCAGCAGTGAACCCCCCATCATTCCCCTACAAGAGACCCAGTACTTC
TRBV9	.	.	TRBJ2-7	CASSVVPTSFYEQYF	TGTGCCAGCAGCGTAGTCCCGACTAGTTTCTACGAGCAGTACTTC
TRBV7-9	.	.	TRBJ1-4	CASSLVGRGDEKLFF	TGTGCCAGCAGCTTAGTGGGCAGGGGAGATGAAAAACTGTTTTTT
TRBV4-2	once	.	TRBJ1-6	CASSQDHSNSPLHF	TGTGCCAGCAGCCAAGATCACAGCAATTCACCCCTCCACTTT
TRBV7-6	once	TRBD1	TRBJ1-3	CASSLQGAAGNTIYF	TGTGCCAGCAGCTTACAGGGGGCGGCTGGAAACACCATATATTTT
TRBV6-1	.	.	TRBJ1-2	CASSEDRDYGYTF	TGTGCCAGCAGTGAAGACAGAGACTATGGCTACACCTTC
TRBV28	.	TRBD1	TRBJ2-6	CASKVQGPSLGGANVLTF	TGTGCCAGCAAAGTACAGGGGCCGTCACTTGGGGGGGCCAACGTCCTGACTTTC
TRBV27	once	TRBD1	TRBJ1-2	CASSLQGATLYGYTF	TGTGCCAGCAGTTTACAGGGGGCGACTCTCTATGGCTACACCTTC
TRBV5-4	.	.	TRBJ1-1	CASSLRGSGYTEAFF	TGTGCCAGCAGCTTGAGAGGTTCTGGATACACTGAAGCTTTCTTT
TRBV2	.	TRBD1	TRBJ2-3	CASSTGQFTDTQYF	TGTGCCAGCAGTACGGGACAGTTCACAGATACGCAGTATTTT
TRBV6-6	.	.	TRBJ2-7	CASSPGGEQYF	TGTGCCAGCAGCCCAGGGGGGGAGCAGTACTTC
TRBV19	.	TRBD2	TRBJ2-7	CASSIGPTSGNFYEQYF	TGTGCCAGTAGTATCGGGCCAACTAGCGGGAACTTCTACGAGCAGTACTTC
TRBV27	.	.	TRBJ2-7	CASSTSPGMIYEQYF	TGTGCCAGCAGTACAAGCCCAGGGATGATCTACGAGCAGTACTTC